This TCR beta chain originates from a study of shared clonotypes between healthy human individuals. Study overall: Each donor's CD8 memory used one plate, CD8 naive two, each CD4 subset three. Study-wide results and caveats: Among donors, clonotype sharing was expected to be affected by sequencing depth.

In regard to this clone: Its target is unknown.

Sorted-subset replicate PCR reactions contained roughly 200 ng DNA, corresponding to some 28,000 T cell genomes. Measured with immunoSEQ multiplex PCR; TCRdb has only the in-frame clones, and not every one. The sample includes roughly 2.5 million clones, 90% to 95% of them seen just once. Looked up from germline, CDR1 is SGHRS and CDR2 is YFSETQ. V lost 4 bases and J 7 bases, leaving 15 bases between the germline ends. The CDR3 length is 14 residues. What was sequenced was naive CD4+ T cells sorted from blood. Subset of the sample: CD45RA+ positively selected. The V gene is TRBV5-1, the J gene TRBJ2-1, with a weak D call TRBD2 (5 bases). The receptor was derived from a man aged 18 to 29 in good health. The CDR3 region is CASSPEVGENEQFF. As DNA, the CDR3 is TGCGCCAGCAGCCCTGAAGTCGGGGAGAATGAGCAGTTCTTC.